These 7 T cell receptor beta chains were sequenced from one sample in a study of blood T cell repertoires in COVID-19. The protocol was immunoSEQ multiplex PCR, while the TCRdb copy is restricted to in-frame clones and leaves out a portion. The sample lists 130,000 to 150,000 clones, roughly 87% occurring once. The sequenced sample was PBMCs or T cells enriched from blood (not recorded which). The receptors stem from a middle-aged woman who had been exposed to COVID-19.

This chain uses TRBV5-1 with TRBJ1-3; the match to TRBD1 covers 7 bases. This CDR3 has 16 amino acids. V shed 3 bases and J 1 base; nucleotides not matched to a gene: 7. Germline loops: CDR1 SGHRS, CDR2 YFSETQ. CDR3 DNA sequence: TGCGCCAGCAGCTCGACTCCGACAGGGTCTGGAAACACCATATATTTT. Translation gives CASSSTPTGSGNTIYF.

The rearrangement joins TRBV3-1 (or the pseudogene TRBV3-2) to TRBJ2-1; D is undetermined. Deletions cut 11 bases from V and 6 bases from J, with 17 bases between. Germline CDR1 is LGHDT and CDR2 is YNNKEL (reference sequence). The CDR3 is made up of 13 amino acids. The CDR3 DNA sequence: TGTGCCCCCCCCCGCACTAAGCTCAATGAGCAGTTCTTC. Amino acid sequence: CAPPRTKLNEQFF.

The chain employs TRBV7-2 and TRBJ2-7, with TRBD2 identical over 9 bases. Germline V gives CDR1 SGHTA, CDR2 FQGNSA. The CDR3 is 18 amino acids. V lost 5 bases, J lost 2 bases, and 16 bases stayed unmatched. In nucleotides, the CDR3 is TGTGCCAGCAGCACCCAGCGGAGTAGCGGGAGTCACGCCTACGAGCAGTACTTC. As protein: CASSTQRSSGSHAYEQYF. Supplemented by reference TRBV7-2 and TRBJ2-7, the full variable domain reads GAGVSQSPSNKVTEKGKDVELRCDPISGHTALYWYRQSLGQGLEFLIYFQGNSAPDKSGLPSDRFSAERTGGSVSTLTIQRTQQEDSAVYLCASSTQRSSGSHAYEQYFGPGTRLTVT.

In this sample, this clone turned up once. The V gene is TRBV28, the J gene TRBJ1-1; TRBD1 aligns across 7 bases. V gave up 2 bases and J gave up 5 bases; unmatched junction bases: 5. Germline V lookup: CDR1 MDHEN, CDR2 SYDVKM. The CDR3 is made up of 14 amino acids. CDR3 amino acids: CASSLGTAKTEAFF. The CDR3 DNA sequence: TGTGCCAGCAGTTTAGGGACAGCTAAGACTGAAGCTTTCTTT. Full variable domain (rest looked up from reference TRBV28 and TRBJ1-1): DVKVTQSSRYLVKRTGEKVFLECVQDMDHENMFWYRQDPGLGLRLIYFSYDVKMKEKGDIPEGYSVSREKKERFSLILESASTNQTSMYLCASSLGTAKTEAFFGQGTRLTVV.

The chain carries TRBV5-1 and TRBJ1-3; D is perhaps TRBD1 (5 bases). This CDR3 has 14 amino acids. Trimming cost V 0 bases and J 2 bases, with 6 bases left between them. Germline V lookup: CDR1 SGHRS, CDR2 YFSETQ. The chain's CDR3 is CASSLGRAGNTIYF. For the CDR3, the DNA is TGCGCCAGCAGCTTGGGCAGGGCTGGAAACACCATATATTTT. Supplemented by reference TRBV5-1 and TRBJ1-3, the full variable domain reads KAGVTQTPRYLIKTRGQQVTLSCSPISGHRSVSWYQQTPGQGLQFLFEYFSETQRNKGNFPGRFSGRQFSNSRSEMNVSTLELGDSALYLCASSLGRAGNTIYFGEGSWLTVV.

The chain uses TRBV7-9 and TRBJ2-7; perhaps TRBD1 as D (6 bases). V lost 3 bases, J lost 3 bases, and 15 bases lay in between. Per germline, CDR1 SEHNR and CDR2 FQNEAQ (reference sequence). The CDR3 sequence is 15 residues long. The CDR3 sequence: CASSLGLGGSYEQYF. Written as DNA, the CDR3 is TGTGCCAGCAGCTTGGGGCTAGGGGGTAGCTACGAGCAGTACTTC.

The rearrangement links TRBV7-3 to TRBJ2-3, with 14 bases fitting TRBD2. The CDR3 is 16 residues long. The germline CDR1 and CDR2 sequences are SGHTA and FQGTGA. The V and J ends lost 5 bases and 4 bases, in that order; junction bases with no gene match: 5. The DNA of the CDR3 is TGTGCCAGCAGCCAAGGACTAGCGGGGGGTTCAGATACGCAGTATTTT. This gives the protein CASSQGLAGGSDTQYF. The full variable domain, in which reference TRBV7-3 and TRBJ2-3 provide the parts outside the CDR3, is GAGVSQTPSNKVTEKGKYVELRCDPISGHTALYWYRQSLGQGPEFLIYFQGTGAADDSGLPNDRFFAVRPEGSVSTLKIQRTERGDSAVYLCASSQGLAGGSDTQYFGPGTRLTVL.